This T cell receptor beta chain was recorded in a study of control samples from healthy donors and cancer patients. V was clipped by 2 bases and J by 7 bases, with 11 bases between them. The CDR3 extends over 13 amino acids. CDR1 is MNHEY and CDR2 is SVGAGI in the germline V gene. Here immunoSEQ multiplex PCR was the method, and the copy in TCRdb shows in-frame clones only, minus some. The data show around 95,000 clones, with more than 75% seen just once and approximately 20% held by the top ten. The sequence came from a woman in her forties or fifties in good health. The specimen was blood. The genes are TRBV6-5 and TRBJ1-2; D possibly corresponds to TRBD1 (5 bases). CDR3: CASSYLQGLGYTF. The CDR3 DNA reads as TGTGCCAGCAGTTACCTTCAGGGTCTTGGCTACACCTTC.